This T cell receptor (beta chain) came from a study of blood T cell repertoires in COVID-19. The overall study: Samples taken during acute and convalescent COVID-19 were collected in the United States, Italy and Spain. Nucleic acid was either cDNA or gDNA, and it came from T cells, B-cell-depleted T cells, or PBMCs.

The V gene's germline CDR1 is SGDLS and CDR2 YYNGEE. The V end was cut by 4 bases, the J end by 3 bases, with 14 bases between. The CDR3 totals 15 residues. Authors' data handling: From reference gene primer amplification, estimates of nucleated cell counts were derived. Using immunoSEQ multiplex PCR, the repertoire was profiled, and TCRdb retains in-frame clones only, with some absent. The V and J calls and clone size are taken from that table; D and trimming were inferred from the DNA. Counted here are 200,000 to 250,000 clones, 85% occurring once; the ten biggest clones make up about 2.4%. Seattle patients were enrolled while actively infected and followed longitudinally.

The chain links TRBV9 to TRBJ2-1; tentatively, D is TRBD2 (7 bases). This clonotype was obtained from a woman aged 65 to 85 with COVID-19, enrolled during active disease. Sequenced: peripheral blood. CDR3: CASSPRGGGYNEQFF. DNA of the CDR3: TGTGCCAGCAGCCCCCGGGGAGGGGGCTACAATGAGCAGTTCTTC.